This TCR beta chain was observed in a study of T-cell reconstitution after alpha-beta-depleted transplantation in children. Preparation of the TCRbeta library involved a method that used unique molecular identifiers. TCRdb processed the PCR reads anew with MiXCR; each CDR3 protein has one entry. The sample lists around 270,000 distinct CDR3 sequences, over 7% occurring once. Study outcomes and limitations: As was reported, about two months after transplant, alpha-beta T cells came from several hundred expanded graft clones. T-cell counts and diversity at one year post-transplant came mainly from newly produced T cells.

This clonotype was detected ten times or more. Its antigen is currently unknown. With 5 bases clipped from V and 1 base from J, the junction kept 4 bases outside the gene matches. The CDR3 loop spans 15 amino acids. The V and J genes are TRBV12-3 or TRBV12-4 and TRBJ2-7, with 11 bases aligning to TRBD2. The source was peripheral blood, collected 360 days after TCRalphabeta/CD19-depleted stem cell transplant. The clonotype was recovered from a female patient aged 2-10 years who had a stem cell transplant for Fanconi anemia, so the T cells may come from the graft donor. The CDR3 region has the DNA TGTGCCAGCAGTCCCACTAGCGGGAGATCCTACGAGCAGTACTTC. It translates to CASSPTSGRSYEQYF.